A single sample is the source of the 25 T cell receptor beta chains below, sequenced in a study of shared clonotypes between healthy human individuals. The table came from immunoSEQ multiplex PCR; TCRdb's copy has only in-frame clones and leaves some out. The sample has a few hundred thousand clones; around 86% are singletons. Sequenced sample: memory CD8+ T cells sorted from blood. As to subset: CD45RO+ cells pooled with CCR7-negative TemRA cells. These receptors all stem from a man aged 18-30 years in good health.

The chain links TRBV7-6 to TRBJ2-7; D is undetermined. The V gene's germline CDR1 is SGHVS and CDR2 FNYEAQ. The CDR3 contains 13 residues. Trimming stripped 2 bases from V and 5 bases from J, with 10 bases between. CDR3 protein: CASSLSGYDEQYF. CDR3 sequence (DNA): TGTGCCAGCAGCTTATCTGGGTACGACGAGCAGTACTTC.

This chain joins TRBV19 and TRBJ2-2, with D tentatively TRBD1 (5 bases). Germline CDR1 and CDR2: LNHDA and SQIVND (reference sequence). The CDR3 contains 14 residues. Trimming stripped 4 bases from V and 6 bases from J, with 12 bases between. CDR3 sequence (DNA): TGTGCCAGTAGTACCAGGGAAATGGCCGGGGAGCTGTTTTTT. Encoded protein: CASSTREMAGELFF.

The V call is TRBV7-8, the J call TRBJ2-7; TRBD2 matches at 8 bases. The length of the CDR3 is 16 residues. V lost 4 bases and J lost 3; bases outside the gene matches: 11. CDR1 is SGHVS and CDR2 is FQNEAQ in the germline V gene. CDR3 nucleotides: TGTGCCAGCAGCTACTTGGTCCAGCGGGAGTTCTACGAGCAGTACTTC. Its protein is CASSYLVQREFYEQYF.

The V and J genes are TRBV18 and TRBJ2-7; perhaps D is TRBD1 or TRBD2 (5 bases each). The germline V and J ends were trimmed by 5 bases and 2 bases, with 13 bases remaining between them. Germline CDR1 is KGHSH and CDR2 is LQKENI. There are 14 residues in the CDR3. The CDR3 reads CASSSGTVPYEQYF. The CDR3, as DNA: TGTGCCAGCTCATCCGGGACGGTACCCTACGAGCAGTACTTC.

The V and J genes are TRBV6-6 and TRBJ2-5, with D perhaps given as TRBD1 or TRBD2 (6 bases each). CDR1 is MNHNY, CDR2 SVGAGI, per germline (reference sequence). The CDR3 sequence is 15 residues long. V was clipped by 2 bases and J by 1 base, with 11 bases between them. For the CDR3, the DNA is TGTGCCAGCAGTTACGCGGGACACACCCAAGAGACCCAGTACTTC. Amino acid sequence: CASSYAGHTQETQYF.

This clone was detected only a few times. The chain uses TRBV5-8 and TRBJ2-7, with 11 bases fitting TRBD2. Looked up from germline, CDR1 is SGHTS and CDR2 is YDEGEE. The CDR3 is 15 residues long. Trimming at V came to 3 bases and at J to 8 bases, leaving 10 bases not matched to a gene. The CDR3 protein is CASSSTSGSGRKQYF. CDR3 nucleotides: TGTGCCAGCAGCTCCACTAGCGGGAGTGGTAGAAAGCAGTACTTC.

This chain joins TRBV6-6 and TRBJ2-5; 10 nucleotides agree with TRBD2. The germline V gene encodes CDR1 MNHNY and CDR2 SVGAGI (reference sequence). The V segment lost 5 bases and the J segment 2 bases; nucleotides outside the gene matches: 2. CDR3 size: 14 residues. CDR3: CASSLAGEQETQYF. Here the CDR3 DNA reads TGTGCCAGCAGTCTAGCGGGGGAACAAGAGACCCAGTACTTC.

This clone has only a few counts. The CDR3 loop is CASSFWTGGDYEQYF. The DNA of the CDR3 is TGTGCCAGCAGCTTCTGGACAGGGGGGGACTACGAGCAGTACTTC. The chain combines TRBV11-2 with TRBJ2-7; 10 nucleotides line up with TRBD1. The CDR3 has 15 amino acids. Germline trimming cut 3 bases from V and 3 bases from J; bases unmatched to any gene: 5. Per germline, CDR1 SGHAT and CDR2 FQNNGV.

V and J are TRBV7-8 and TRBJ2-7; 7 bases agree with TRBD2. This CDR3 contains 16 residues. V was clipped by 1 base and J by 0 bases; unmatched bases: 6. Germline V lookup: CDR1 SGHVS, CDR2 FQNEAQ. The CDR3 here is CASSLGSGGSSYEQYF. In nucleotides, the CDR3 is TGTGCCAGCAGCTTAGGGTCTGGCGGGAGCTCCTACGAGCAGTACTTC.

This CDR3 is CASSLVTYEQYF. The CDR3 bases are TGTGCCAGCAGTTTGGTAACCTACGAGCAGTACTTC. The V gene is TRBV28, the J gene TRBJ2-7, with unresolved D. This CDR3 is built from 12 residues. With 3 bases removed from V and 2 bases from J, the gap between germline ends came to 5 bases. Germline V gives CDR1 MDHEN, CDR2 SYDVKM.

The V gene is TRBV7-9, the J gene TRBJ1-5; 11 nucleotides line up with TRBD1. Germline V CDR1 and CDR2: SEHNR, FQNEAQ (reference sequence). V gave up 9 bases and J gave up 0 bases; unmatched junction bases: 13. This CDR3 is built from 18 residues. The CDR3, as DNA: TGTGCCAGTGATCAAGGACAGGGGGCGACCTATAGCAATCAGCCCCAGCATTTT. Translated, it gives CASDQGQGATYSNQPQHF.

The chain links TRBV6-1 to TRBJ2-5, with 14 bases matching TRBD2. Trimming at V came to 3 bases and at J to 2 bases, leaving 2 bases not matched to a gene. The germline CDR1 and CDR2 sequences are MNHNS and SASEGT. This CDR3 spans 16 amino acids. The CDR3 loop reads CASSDWTSGGQETQYF. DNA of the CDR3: TGTGCCAGCAGTGACTGGACTAGCGGGGGGCAAGAGACCCAGTACTTC.

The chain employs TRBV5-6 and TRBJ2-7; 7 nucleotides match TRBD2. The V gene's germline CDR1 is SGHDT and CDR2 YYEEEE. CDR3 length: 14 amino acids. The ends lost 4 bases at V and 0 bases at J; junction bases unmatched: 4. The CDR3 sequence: CASSRGDSSYEQYF. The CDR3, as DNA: TGTGCCAGCAGCCGGGGGGATAGCTCCTACGAGCAGTACTTC.

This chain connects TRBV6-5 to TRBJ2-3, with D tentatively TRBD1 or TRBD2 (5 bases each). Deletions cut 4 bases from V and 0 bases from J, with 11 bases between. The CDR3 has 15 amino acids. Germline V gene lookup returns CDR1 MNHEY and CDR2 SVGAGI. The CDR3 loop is CASSLTAVSTDTQYF. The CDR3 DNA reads TGTGCCAGCAGTTTGACAGCGGTTAGCACAGATACGCAGTATTTT.

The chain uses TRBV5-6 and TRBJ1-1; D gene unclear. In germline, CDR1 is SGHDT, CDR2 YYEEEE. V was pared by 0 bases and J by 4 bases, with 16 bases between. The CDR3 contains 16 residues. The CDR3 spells CASSLAGMGPGTEAFF. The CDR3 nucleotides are TGTGCCAGCAGCTTGGCCGGAATGGGTCCTGGCACTGAAGCTTTCTTT.

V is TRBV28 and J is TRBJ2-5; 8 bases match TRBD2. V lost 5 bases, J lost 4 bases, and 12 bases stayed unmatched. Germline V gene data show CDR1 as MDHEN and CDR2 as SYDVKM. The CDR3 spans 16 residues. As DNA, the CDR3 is TGTGCCAGCAGTAGTATCCCGGGACTAGATGGAGAGACCCAGTACTTC. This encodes CASSSIPGLDGETQYF.

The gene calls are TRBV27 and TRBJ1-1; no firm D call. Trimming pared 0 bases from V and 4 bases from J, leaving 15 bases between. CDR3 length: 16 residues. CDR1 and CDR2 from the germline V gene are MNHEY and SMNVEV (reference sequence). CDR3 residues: CASSLSRSAGSTEAFF. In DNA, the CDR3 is TGTGCCAGCAGTTTATCCAGGTCAGCCGGGAGCACTGAAGCTTTCTTT.

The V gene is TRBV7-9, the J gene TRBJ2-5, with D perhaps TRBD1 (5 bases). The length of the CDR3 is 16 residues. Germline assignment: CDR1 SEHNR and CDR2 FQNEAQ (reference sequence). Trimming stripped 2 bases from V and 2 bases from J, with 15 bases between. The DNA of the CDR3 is TGTGCCAGCAGCTTATTGCAGGGCCCAAGACAAGAGACCCAGTACTTC. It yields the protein CASSLLQGPRQETQYF.

The CDR3 region has the DNA TGTGCCAGCAGCGCGAAGACAGCGAACACTGAAGCTTTCTTT. This codes for CASSAKTANTEAFF. The gene calls are TRBV9 and TRBJ1-1, with a weak D call TRBD1 (5 bases). Trimming took 3 bases from V and 1 from J, leaving 10 bases between them. The V gene's germline CDR1 is SGDLS and CDR2 YYNGEE. The CDR3 totals 14 residues.

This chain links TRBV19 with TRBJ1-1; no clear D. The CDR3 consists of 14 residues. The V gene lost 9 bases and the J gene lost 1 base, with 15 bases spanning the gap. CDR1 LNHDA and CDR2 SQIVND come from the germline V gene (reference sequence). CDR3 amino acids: CASSLRTANTEAFF. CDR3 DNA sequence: TGTGCCAGCAGCCTCAGGACCGCGAACACTGAAGCTTTCTTT.

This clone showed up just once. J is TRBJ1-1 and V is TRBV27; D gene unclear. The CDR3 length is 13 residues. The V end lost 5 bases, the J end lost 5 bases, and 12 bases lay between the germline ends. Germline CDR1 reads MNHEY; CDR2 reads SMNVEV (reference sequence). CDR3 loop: CASSPRPGTEAFF. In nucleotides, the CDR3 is TGTGCCAGCAGTCCTCGTCCCGGGACTGAAGCTTTCTTT.

For the CDR3, the DNA is TGTGCCAGCAGCTCTAGCTTAGCGGGTATTCAGTACTTC. Translating gives CASSSSLAGIQYF. The chain uses TRBV7-9 and TRBJ2-4; 7 positions agree with TRBD2. There are 13 residues in the CDR3. Losses at the gene ends were 4 bases for V and 10 bases for J; bases not matched to a gene: 7. The germline V gene has CDR1 SEHNR and CDR2 FQNEAQ (reference sequence).

The CDR3: CASSQEGGIPYNEQFF. The CDR3 bases are TGCGCCAGCAGCCAAGAGGGGGGCATCCCCTACAATGAGCAGTTCTTC. The chain has TRBV4-1 and TRBJ2-1; D possibly uses TRBD1 or TRBD2 (6 bases each). V was shortened by 0 bases and J by 2 bases, with 11 bases between the two germline ends. This CDR3 is built from 16 residues. Germline-derived CDR1 and CDR2 are MGHRA and YSYEKL.

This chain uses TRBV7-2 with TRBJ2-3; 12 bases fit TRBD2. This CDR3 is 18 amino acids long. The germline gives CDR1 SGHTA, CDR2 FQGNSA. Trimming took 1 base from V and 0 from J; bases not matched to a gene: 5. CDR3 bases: TGTGCCAGCAGCTTAGTGCTAGCGGGAGGGTATAGCACAGATACGCAGTATTTT. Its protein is CASSLVLAGGYSTDTQYF.

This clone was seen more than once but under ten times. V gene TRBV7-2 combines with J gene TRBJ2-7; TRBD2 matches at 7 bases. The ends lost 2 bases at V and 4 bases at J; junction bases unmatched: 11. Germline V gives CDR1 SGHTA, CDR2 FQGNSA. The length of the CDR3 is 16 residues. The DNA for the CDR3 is TGTGCCAGCAGCTTAATTTCAGGAGCGGGACGATACGAGCAGTACTTC. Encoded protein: CASSLISGAGRYEQYF.